What follows is one TCR beta chain and its context. Its antigen remains unknown. Sequence at one end of the junction differs from germline and may be a read error. Profiling relied on immunoSEQ multiplex PCR, and the TCRdb table lists in-frame clones only, not all of them. This sample has more than 75,000 clones, with around 84% found just once. The sample belongs to a study of OX40 agonist ivuxolimab in advanced cancers. Looking at the study overall: The diagnoses of dose-escalation patients were hepatocellular carcinoma, melanoma, renal cell or head and neck cancer. Patients with prior anti-PD-1, anti-PD-L1 or anti-CTLA-4 therapy were eligible; 40% to 45% had some.

Germline values: CDR1 MDHEN, CDR2 SYDVKM. CDR3 length equals 13 residues. Points from the study as a whole: Specificity for antigen went undetermined in the expanded peripheral T cells.

Sequenced here: CD4+ or CD8+ T cells sorted from blood, sampled in a trial of the OX40 agonist ivuxolimab. This TCR was sampled from an adult with an advanced solid tumor such as melanoma, head and neck, liver or kidney cancer. The V and J genes are TRBV28 and TRBJ2-2; 7 nucleotides line up with TRBD2. CDR3 in DNA: TGTGCCAGCAGTCTAGAGTGGGGGGGGGAGCTGTCTTTT. Protein sequence: CASSLEWGGELSF.